A selection of T cell receptor beta chains follows, all from one sample in a study of T cell changes during pregnancy in multiple sclerosis. Sequencing used immunoSEQ multiplex PCR; TCRdb keeps in-frame clones, though not all of them. This sample has roughly 72,000 clones; 94% occur once, and the top ten carry less than 0.15%. The sequenced sample was CD4+ T cells from peripheral blood mononuclear cells, obtained after pregnancy. The source of these receptors is a female donor with multiple sclerosis, enrolled in a pregnancy study. Each CDR3 is given with its conserved first and last residue. The order of the fields is J gene, clone size, V gene, D gene, CDR3 protein, CDR3 DNA. D genes are given only for firm matches. The size entry is marked missing in some rows and otherwise reads once, few, many or a size class.

TRBJ2-1	-	TRBV25-1	-	CASARVGGNEQFF	TGTGCCAGCGCCCGTGTAGGGGGCAATGAGCAGTTCTTC
TRBJ1-1	-	TRBV28	-	CASSQDSPREAFF	TGTGCCAGCAGCCAAGACAGCCCCCGGGAAGCTTTCTTT
TRBJ2-7	-	TRBV29-1	TRBD1	CSVERDRGYEQYF	TGCAGCGTTGAAAGGGACAGGGGGTACGAGCAGTACTTC
TRBJ2-7	-	TRBV6-6	TRBD1	CASSDRTGTYEQYF	TGTGCCAGCAGCGACCGGACAGGGACCTACGAGCAGTACTTC
TRBJ2-7	-	TRBV18	TRBD1	CASSVRDRVDF	TGTGCCAGCTCAGTCCGGGACAGGGTGGACTTC
TRBJ2-7	-	TRBV4-3	-	CASSQDSQRPSYEQYF	TGCGCCAGCAGCCAAGACAGTCAGCGGCCCTCCTACGAGCAGTACTTC
TRBJ2-3	-	TRBV9	TRBD1	CASSPRQGSTDTQYF	TGTGCCAGCAGCCCTCGACAGGGGAGCACAGATACGCAGTATTTT
TRBJ2-7	-	TRBV11-2	-	CASSFGSGHSYEQYF	TGTGCCAGCAGCTTCGGTAGCGGCCACTCCTACGAGCAGTACTTC
TRBJ2-1	-	TRBV2	TRBD1	CASRERPPGQVSYNEQFF	TGTGCCAGCAGAGAGCGTCCCCCGGGACAGGTCTCCTACAATGAGCAGTTCTTC
TRBJ2-6	-	TRBV4-2	-	CASSQDPGGRGANVLTF	TGTGCCAGCAGCCAAGATCCCGGGGGGCGCGGGGCCAACGTCCTGACTTTC
TRBJ2-1	-	TRBV7-9	TRBD2	CASSWGRTSGKNEQFF	TGTGCCAGCAGCTGGGGACGGACTAGCGGGAAAAATGAGCAGTTCTTC
TRBJ2-7	once	TRBV7-9	TRBD2	CASSLSGTSGSEQYF	TGTGCCAGCAGCTTATCCGGGACTAGCGGGAGCGAGCAGTACTTC
TRBJ2-6	-	TRBV11-2	-	CASSLRGQSSGANVLTF	TGTGCCAGCAGCTTAAGAGGGCAGAGCTCTGGGGCCAACGTCCTGACTTTC
TRBJ2-7	-	TRBV7-9	-	CASSPPGVNRNEQYF	TGTGCCAGCAGCCCCCCAGGTGTCAATCGTAACGAGCAGTACTTC
TRBJ1-1	-	TRBV6-5	-	CASSYGAKRTEAFF	TGTGCCAGCAGTTACGGGGCGAAGAGGACTGAAGCTTTCTTT